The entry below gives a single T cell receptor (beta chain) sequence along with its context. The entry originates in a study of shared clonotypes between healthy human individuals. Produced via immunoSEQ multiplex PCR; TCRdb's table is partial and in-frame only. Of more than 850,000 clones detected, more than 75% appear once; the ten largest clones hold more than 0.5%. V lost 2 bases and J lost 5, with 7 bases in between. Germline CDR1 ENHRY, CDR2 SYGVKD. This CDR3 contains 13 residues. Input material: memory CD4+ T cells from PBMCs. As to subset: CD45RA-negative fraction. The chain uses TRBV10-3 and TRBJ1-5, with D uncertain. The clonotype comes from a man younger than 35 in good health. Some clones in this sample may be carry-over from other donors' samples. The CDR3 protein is CAISEGNYQPQHF. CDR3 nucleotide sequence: TGTGCCATCAGTGAGGGGAATTATCAGCCCCAGCATTTT.